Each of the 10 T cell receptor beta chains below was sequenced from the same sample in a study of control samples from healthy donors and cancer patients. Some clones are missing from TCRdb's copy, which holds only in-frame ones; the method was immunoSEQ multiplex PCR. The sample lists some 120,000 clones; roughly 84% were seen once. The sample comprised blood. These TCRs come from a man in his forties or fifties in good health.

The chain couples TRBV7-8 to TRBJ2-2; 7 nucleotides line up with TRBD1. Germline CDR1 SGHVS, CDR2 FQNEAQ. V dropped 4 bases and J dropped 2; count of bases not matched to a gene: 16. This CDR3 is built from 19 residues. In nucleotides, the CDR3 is TGTGCCAGCAGCTACCTAAACCCGGGTAGAGGGGGCAACACCGGGGAGCTGTTTTTT. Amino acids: CASSYLNPGRGGNTGELFF.

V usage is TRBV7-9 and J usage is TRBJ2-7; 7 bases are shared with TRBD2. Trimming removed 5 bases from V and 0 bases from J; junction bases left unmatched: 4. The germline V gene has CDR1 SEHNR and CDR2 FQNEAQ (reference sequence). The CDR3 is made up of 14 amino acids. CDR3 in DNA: TGTGCCAGCAGCATGGGGGGGAGCTCCTACGAGCAGTACTTC. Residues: CASSMGGSSYEQYF. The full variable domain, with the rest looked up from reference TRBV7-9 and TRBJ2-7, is DTGVSQNPRHKITKRGQNVTFRCDPISEHNRLYWYRQTLGQGPEFLTYFQNEAQLEKSRLLSDRFSAERPKGSFSTLEIQRTEQGDSAMYLCASSMGGSSYEQYFGPGTRLTVT.

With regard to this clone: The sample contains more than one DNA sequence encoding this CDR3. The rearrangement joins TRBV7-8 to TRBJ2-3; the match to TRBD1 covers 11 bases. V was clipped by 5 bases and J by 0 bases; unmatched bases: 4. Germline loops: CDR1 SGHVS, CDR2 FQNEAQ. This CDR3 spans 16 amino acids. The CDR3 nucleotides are TGTGCCAGCAGCGTCAGGGACAGGGGGAGCACAGATACGCAGTATTTT. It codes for CASSVRDRGSTDTQYF.

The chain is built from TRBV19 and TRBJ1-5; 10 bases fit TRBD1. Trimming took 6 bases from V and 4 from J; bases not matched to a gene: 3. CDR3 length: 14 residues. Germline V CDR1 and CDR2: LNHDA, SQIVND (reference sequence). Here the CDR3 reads CASRGTGDNQPQHF. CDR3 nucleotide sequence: TGTGCCAGTAGGGGGACAGGGGATAATCAGCCCCAGCATTTT.

CDR3: CASSEWEGGELFF. CDR3 DNA: TGTGCCAGCAGTGAATGGGAGGGCGGGGAGCTGTTTTTT. V is TRBV25-1 and J is TRBJ2-2; 7 bases agree with TRBD2. CDR3 length equals 13 residues. Per the germline V gene, CDR1 is MGHDK and CDR2 is SYGVNS. V was clipped by 1 base and J by 7 bases; unmatched bases: 0.

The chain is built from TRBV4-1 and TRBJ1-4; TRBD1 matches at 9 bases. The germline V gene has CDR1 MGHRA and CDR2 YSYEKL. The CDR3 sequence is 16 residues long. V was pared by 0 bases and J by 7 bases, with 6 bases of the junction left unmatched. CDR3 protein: CASSQDRGQGLEKLFF. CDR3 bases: TGCGCCAGCAGCCAAGATAGGGGACAGGGCCTTGAAAAACTGTTTTTT.

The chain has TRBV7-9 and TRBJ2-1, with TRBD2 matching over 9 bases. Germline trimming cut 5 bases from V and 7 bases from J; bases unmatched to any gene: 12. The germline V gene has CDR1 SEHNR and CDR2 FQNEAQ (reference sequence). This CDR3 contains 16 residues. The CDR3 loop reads CASSPSGENPANEQFF. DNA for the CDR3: TGTGCCAGCAGCCCTAGCGGGGAAAACCCTGCGAATGAGCAGTTCTTC.

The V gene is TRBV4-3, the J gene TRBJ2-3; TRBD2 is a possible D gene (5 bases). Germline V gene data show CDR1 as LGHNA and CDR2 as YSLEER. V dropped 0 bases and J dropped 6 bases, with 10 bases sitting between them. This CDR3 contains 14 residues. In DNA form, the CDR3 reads TGCGCCAGCAGCCAAGAGGACTCCGCCGATACGCAGTATTTT. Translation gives CASSQEDSADTQYF.

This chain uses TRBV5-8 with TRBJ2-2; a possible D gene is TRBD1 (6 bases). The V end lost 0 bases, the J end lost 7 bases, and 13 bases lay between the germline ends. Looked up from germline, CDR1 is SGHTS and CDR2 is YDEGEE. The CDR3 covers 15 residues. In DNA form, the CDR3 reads TGTGCCAGCAGCTTGGTCCTGGGGGCGAGCGGGGAGCTGTTTTTT. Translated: CASSLVLGASGELFF.

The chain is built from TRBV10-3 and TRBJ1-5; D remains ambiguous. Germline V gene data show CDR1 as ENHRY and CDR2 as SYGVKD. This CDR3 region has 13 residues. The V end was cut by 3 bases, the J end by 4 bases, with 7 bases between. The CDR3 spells CAISDRGNQPQHF. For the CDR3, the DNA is TGTGCCATCAGTGACCGGGGAAATCAGCCCCAGCATTTT.